This T cell receptor (beta chain) was documented in a study of long-term antiretroviral therapy in people with HIV. Study results and caveats: Records did not include ART adherence, viral resistance or therapy changes. Post-ART, diversity grew, though it stayed under transplant donor control levels.

V dropped 7 bases and J dropped 2; count of bases not matched to a gene: 26. Germline values: CDR1 SGHVS, CDR2 FQNEAQ. The CDR3 is made up of 21 amino acids. The samples comprised 1-10 million cryopreserved PBMC ahead of DNA extraction. The assay, immunoSEQ v3.0, was run at survey level. The protocol was immunoSEQ multiplex PCR, while the TCRdb copy is restricted to in-frame clones and leaves out a portion. Seen here are some 19,000 clones, around 77% observed once, and the top ten hold 5.5% to 8%. On this clone: As yet, its antigen is unknown.

The gene calls are TRBV7-8 and TRBJ2-3, with 8 bases identical to TRBD2. Sequences were derived from unsorted PBMCs, sampled 2.2 years after starting antiretroviral therapy. This receptor was identified in a man aged 50-60 years with HIV. Here the CDR3 reads CASTLVATGLDLLYTTDTQYF. The CDR3 DNA follows: TGTGCCAGCACCCTCGTTGCGACGGGACTAGACCTTCTGTATACCACAGATACGCAGTATTTT.